Below are 19 T cell receptor beta chains sequenced from a single sample in a study of cytomegalovirus exposure and HLA in healthy donors. 13 Jbeta primers and 60 Vbeta primers were used for the PCR. Only in-frame clones appear in the TCRdb table, and some are missing; sequencing was by immunoSEQ multiplex PCR. This table has a few hundred thousand clones, over 60% appearing once. Material for sequencing was PBMCs. Source of these receptors: a man aged 35 to 55 in good health and CMV-seronegative.

This clone was observed a handful of times. The rearrangement uses TRBV19 and TRBJ1-2, with 10 bases matching TRBD1. The V segment lost 3 bases and the J segment 6 bases; nucleotides outside the gene matches: 13. The CDR3 totals 17 residues. Germline V gene lookup returns CDR1 LNHDA and CDR2 SQIVND (reference sequence). The CDR3 here is CASSIKGGTGERNGYTF. The CDR3 DNA reads as TGTGCCAGTAGTATCAAGGGAGGGACAGGGGAGAGGAATGGCTACACCTTC. Full variable domain (remainder filled in from reference TRBV19 and TRBJ1-2): DGGITQSPKYLFRKEGQNVTLSCEQNLNHDAMYWYRQDPGQGLRLIYYSQIVNDFQKGDIAEGYSVSREKKESFPLTVTSAQKNPTAFYLCASSIKGGTGERNGYTFGSGTRLTVV.

The rearrangement joins TRBV19 to TRBJ1-2; D might be TRBD1 (6 bases). The V and J ends lost 3 bases and 7 bases respectively, with 15 bases between them. In germline, CDR1 is LNHDA, CDR2 SQIVND (reference sequence). This CDR3 region has 14 residues. The CDR3 DNA follows: TGTGCCAGTAGTATTACCGGGGGGGCGAGTGGCTACACCTTC. It yields the protein CASSITGGASGYTF.

The V gene is TRBV5-4, the J gene TRBJ2-5; TRBD1 matches 7 bases. The CDR3 runs to 13 residues. Germline loops: CDR1 SGHNT, CDR2 YYREEE (reference sequence). J lost 4 bases, V lost 4 bases, and 4 bases had no gene match. DNA for the CDR3: TGTGCCAGCAGCCTGCGACAGGGAGAGACCCAGTACTTC. Translation: CASSLRQGETQYF.

The chain joins TRBV29-1 to TRBJ1-2; 10 nucleotides match TRBD1. Per the germline V gene, CDR1 is SQVTM and CDR2 is ANQGSEA. The trim removed 4 bases at V and 8 bases at J, leaving 16 bases unmatched. CDR3 length: 16 amino acids. CDR3 loop: CSVGETGGTRKEGYTF. The CDR3, as DNA: TGCAGCGTTGGAGAGACAGGGGGCACCAGGAAGGAGGGCTACACCTTC.

The rearrangement uses TRBV30 and TRBJ2-1; unclear D gene. Germline V CDR1 and CDR2: GTSNPN, SVGIG (reference sequence). V lost 1 base and J 4 bases, leaving 5 bases between the germline ends. This CDR3 comprises 12 residues. The CDR3 loop reads CAWSGRYNEQFF. The CDR3 nucleotides are TGTGCCTGGAGTGGCAGGTACAATGAGCAGTTCTTC. Supplemented by reference TRBV30 and TRBJ2-1, the full variable domain reads SQTIHQWPATLVQPVGSPLSLECTVEGTSNPNLYWYRQAAGRGLQLLFYSVGIGQISSEVPQNLSASRPQDRQFILSSKKLLLSDSGFYLCAWSGRYNEQFFGPGTRLTVL.

This rearrangement joins TRBV28 to TRBJ1-1; no reliable D call. V lost 2 bases, J lost 7 bases, and 5 bases lay in between. The CDR3 runs 11 residues. In germline, CDR1 is MDHEN, CDR2 SYDVKM. CDR3 residues: CASSLVSEAFF. The CDR3 DNA reads as TGTGCCAGCAGTTTAGTGAGTGAAGCTTTCTTT.

With respect to this clone: An end of the junction differs from the germline gene, which may be a read error. The chain couples TRBV7-9 to TRBJ1-1; 8 bases line up with TRBD1. The CDR3 totals 14 residues. Germline V CDR1 and CDR2: SEHNR, FQNEAQ (reference sequence). The CDR3 bases are TGTTCCAGCAGCGTCACAGGGGGAGGTACTGAAGCTTTCTTT. Translation gives CSSSVTGGGTEAFF.

The chain uses TRBV6-5 and TRBJ2-7, with D hard to call. The germline V gene encodes CDR1 MNHEY and CDR2 SVGAGI. V was clipped by 7 bases and J by 3 bases, with 13 bases between them. This CDR3 comprises 13 residues. The CDR3 DNA is TGTGCCAGCACCATCTCCAGAGGCTACGAGCAGTACTTC. It encodes CASTISRGYEQYF.

This clone occurred a few times. The chain employs TRBV28 and TRBJ1-5, with 9 bases identical to TRBD1. The germline V gene encodes CDR1 MDHEN and CDR2 SYDVKM. The junction had 6 bases not matched to a gene; V was cut back by 3 bases and J by 3 bases. The CDR3 has 16 residues. The CDR3, as DNA: TGTGCCAGCAGTTTGGTCGACAGGGGGTACAATCAGCCCCAGCATTTT. The encoded protein is CASSLVDRGYNQPQHF.

The chain couples TRBV7-8 to TRBJ2-7, with 7 nucleotides matching TRBD2. The V and J ends lost 5 bases and 2 bases, in that order; junction bases with no gene match: 9. This CDR3 is 15 amino acids long. CDR1 and CDR2 (germline): SGHVS, FQNEAQ. Written as DNA, the CDR3 is TGTGCCAGCAGCCAATCGGGCGGGGGAACCTACGAGCAGTACTTC. Amino acids: CASSQSGGGTYEQYF.

The chain employs TRBV2 and TRBJ2-2; tentative D call: TRBD1 (6 bases). This CDR3 region has 19 residues. Germline V gene data show CDR1 as SNHLY and CDR2 as FYNNEI. The V gene lost 2 bases and the J gene lost 0 bases, with 19 bases spanning the gap. The DNA for the CDR3 is TGTGCCAGCAGTGAATACTCGGTTGGGGACAATACGAACACCGGGGAGCTGTTTTTT. Amino acid sequence: CASSEYSVGDNTNTGELFF. Complete variable domain (other parts from reference TRBV2 and TRBJ2-2): EPEVTQTPSHQVTQMGQEVILRCVPISNHLYFYWYRQILGQKVEFLVSFYNNEISEKSEIFDDQFSVERPDGSNFTLKIRSTKLEDSAMYFCASSEYSVGDNTNTGELFFGEGSRLTVL.

The J gene is TRBJ2-1, the V gene TRBV28; perhaps TRBD2 as D (5 bases). V was pared by 6 bases and J by 4 bases, with 16 bases between. From germline, CDR1 is MDHEN and CDR2 SYDVKM. CDR3 length: 15 amino acids. Written as DNA, the CDR3 is TGTGCCAGCAGCCTTAGAGGGATTCGGTACAATGAGCAGTTCTTC. Protein: CASSLRGIRYNEQFF.

This chain uses TRBV6-1 with TRBJ2-7; no clear D gene. The CDR3 runs to 9 residues. Germline loops: CDR1 MNHNS, CDR2 SASEGT. Between the trimmed V and J ends, which lost 7 bases and 5 bases, there was a span of 3 bases. This CDR3 is CASTNEQYF. The CDR3 region has the DNA TGTGCCAGCACCAACGAGCAGTACTTC.

The chain recombines TRBV5-1 with TRBJ1-1; 9 bases match TRBD1. With V trimmed by 6 bases and J by 7 bases, 7 bases remained unmatched. The CDR3 totals 13 residues. Germline assignment: CDR1 SGHRS and CDR2 YFSETQ. CDR3 protein: CASTMDRGVEAFF. The CDR3 DNA reads as TGCGCCAGCACCATGGACAGGGGAGTTGAAGCTTTCTTT. Using reference TRBV5-1 and TRBJ1-1 for the parts outside the CDR3, the full variable domain is KAGVTQTPRYLIKTRGQQVTLSCSPISGHRSVSWYQQTPGQGLQFLFEYFSETQRNKGNFPGRFSGRQFSNSRSEMNVSTLELGDSALYLCASTMDRGVEAFFGQGTRLTVV.

V gene TRBV4-1 combines with J gene TRBJ2-1, with 9 bases aligning to TRBD2. The CDR3 has 17 residues. The V and J ends lost 0 bases and 4 bases, in that order; junction bases with no gene match: 7. CDR1 is MGHRA, CDR2 YSYEKL, per germline. CDR3 sequence reads: CASSQDWLAGIYNEQFF. The CDR3 DNA reads TGCGCCAGCAGCCAAGATTGGCTAGCGGGGATTTACAATGAGCAGTTCTTC.

The CDR3 nucleotides read TGCGCCAGCAGCGTCGGACTAGCGGGAAACAATGAGCAGTTCTTC. Amino acids: CASSVGLAGNNEQFF. The chain uses TRBV5-1 and TRBJ2-1, with TRBD2 matching 12 bases. V shed 4 bases and J 5 bases; nucleotides not matched to a gene: 4. Looked up from germline, CDR1 is SGHRS and CDR2 is YFSETQ. CDR3 size: 15 residues. The full variable domain, in which reference TRBV5-1 and TRBJ2-1 provide the parts outside the CDR3, is KAGVTQTPRYLIKTRGQQVTLSCSPISGHRSVSWYQQTPGQGLQFLFEYFSETQRNKGNFPGRFSGRQFSNSRSEMNVSTLELGDSALYLCASSVGLAGNNEQFFGPGTRLTVL.

This sequence joins TRBV19 and TRBJ1-4; D is ambiguous. This CDR3 contains 14 residues. Trimming left V 3 bases short and J 0 bases short, with 5 bases between. Germline CDR1 and CDR2: LNHDA and SQIVND (reference sequence). As DNA, the CDR3 is TGTGCCAGTAGTATCCTTACAACTAATGAAAAACTGTTTTTT. Its protein is CASSILTTNEKLFF.

The V call is TRBV6-1, the J call TRBJ2-5, with D tentatively TRBD1 (6 bases). The V gene's germline CDR1 is MNHNS and CDR2 SASEGT. The CDR3 extends over 14 amino acids. The V and J ends lost 7 bases and 4 bases respectively, with 16 bases between them. The CDR3 coding sequence is TGTGCCAGCAATGCCTACCAGGGGAGAGAGACCCAGTACTTC. Protein product: CASNAYQGRETQYF.

The gene calls are TRBV27 and TRBJ2-1; 10 positions match TRBD1. The CDR3 is made up of 15 amino acids. V dropped 5 bases and J dropped 8; count of bases not matched to a gene: 9. The germline CDR1 and CDR2 sequences are MNHEY and SMNVEV (reference sequence). The CDR3 protein is CASSPGTGDLDEQFF. For the CDR3, the DNA is TGTGCCAGCAGTCCCGGGACAGGGGACCTGGATGAGCAGTTCTTC.